The 20 T cell receptor beta chains presented below share a single source sample, sequenced in a study of OX40 agonist ivuxolimab in advanced cancers. Libraries were made using the immunoSEQ multiplex PCR assay. Held by TCRdb, this immuneACCESS table contains in-frame sequences only and omits some clones. Under half of the omission traces to an unresolved V gene where checked; the cause of the rest is unknown. For this sample there are about 42,000 clones; under 90% appear just once. The ten most abundant clones make up 20% to 25% of the sample. The starting material was CD4+ or CD8+ T cells sorted from blood, obtained in a trial of the OX40 agonist ivuxolimab. All receptors come from an adult with an advanced solid tumor such as melanoma, head and neck, liver or kidney cancer.

The CDR3 nucleotides are TGTGCCAGCAGCCGTCAGGGAGACTCTGGAAACACCATATATTTT. This sequence encodes CASSRQGDSGNTIYF. J is TRBJ1-3 and V is TRBV9; D is perhaps TRBD1 (5 bases). The CDR3 sequence is 15 residues long. V was trimmed by 4 bases and J by 0 bases, leaving 11 bases between them. The germline gives CDR1 SGDLS, CDR2 YYNGEE.

This clone was seen a handful of times. The chain carries TRBV19 and TRBJ2-5, with 7 bases identical to TRBD1. The DNA end is a closer match to TRBJ2-7, so the J assignment may be wrong. Germline V gives CDR1 LNHDA, CDR2 SQIVND (reference sequence). This CDR3 has 15 amino acids. CDR3 nucleotide sequence: TGTGCCAGTAGTATAGATCTGGGACAGTCCTACGAGCAGTACTTC. This encodes CASSIDLGQSYEQYF.

The chain recombines TRBV6-5 with TRBJ2-5, with 9 bases fitting TRBD2. J gave up 0 bases and V 2 bases, and 4 bases lay outside the gene matches. This CDR3 has 16 amino acids. Germline V CDR1 and CDR2: MNHEY, SVGAGI. CDR3 residues: CASSYLAGPYQETQYF. Here the CDR3 DNA reads TGTGCCAGCAGTTACCTAGCGGGGCCGTACCAAGAGACCCAGTACTTC.

In its sample, this clone was seen a few times. This chain uses TRBV6-6 with TRBJ2-5; no firm D call. The V end was cut by 0 bases, the J end by 1 base, with 6 bases between. From germline, CDR1 is MNHNY and CDR2 SVGAGI (reference sequence). There are 14 residues in the CDR3. As DNA, the CDR3 is TGTGCCAGCAGTTACTCGGGGTCCCAAGAGACCCAGTACTTC. Translating it yields CASSYSGSQETQYF.

This rearrangement joins TRBV15 to TRBJ1-4; 10 bases fit TRBD1. V lost 2 bases and J lost 5; bases outside the gene matches: 2. The CDR3 spans 15 residues. From germline, CDR1 is LNHNV and CDR2 YYDKDF (reference sequence). CDR3 coding DNA: TGTGCCACCAGCAGAAAGGGACAGGGGAATGAAAAACTGTTTTTT. It yields the protein CATSRKGQGNEKLFF.

The J gene is TRBJ2-1, the V gene TRBV19; no reliable D call. V dropped 3 bases and J dropped 6 bases, with 9 bases sitting between them. The CDR3 length is 13 residues. The germline gives CDR1 LNHDA, CDR2 SQIVND (reference sequence). CDR3 amino acids: CASSMARVNEQFF. CDR3 DNA sequence: TGTGCCAGTAGTATGGCTAGAGTCAATGAGCAGTTCTTC.

The table lists this clone with many counts. This sequence joins TRBV11-2 and TRBJ2-7, with D possibly being TRBD1 or TRBD2 (6 bases each). The CDR3 is 17 residues long. Trimming stripped 5 bases from V and 4 bases from J, with 24 bases between. CDR1 and CDR2 (germline): SGHAT, FQNNGV. The CDR3 nucleotides read TGTGCCAGCAGCACATACAGGGCCCGCGGAGGGCTGTACGAGCAGTACTTC. Amino acids: CASSTYRARGGLYEQYF.

This clone was counted between two and nine times. The chain links TRBV7-9 to TRBJ1-5; D gene unclear. The CDR3 runs 15 residues. V was pared by 1 base and J by 0 bases, with 7 bases between. Germline V CDR1 and CDR2: SEHNR, FQNEAQ (reference sequence). This chain's CDR3 is CASSLEGSSNQPQHF. The CDR3 nucleotides are TGTGCCAGCAGCTTAGAAGGTAGTAGCAATCAGCCCCAGCATTTT.

This clone was seen a few times. J is TRBJ1-1 and V is TRBV6-1; D not certain. CDR3 length: 13 amino acids. Germline-derived CDR1 and CDR2 are MNHNS and SASEGT. The germline V and J ends were trimmed by 7 bases and 1 base, with 10 bases remaining between them. The CDR3 sequence is CASTHDGNTEAFF. The CDR3 DNA is TGTGCCAGCACCCATGACGGGAACACTGAAGCTTTCTTT.

This rearrangement joins TRBV7-3 to TRBJ2-2, with no clear D. V lost 3 bases, J lost 3 bases, and 8 bases lay in between. CDR3 length equals 14 residues. The germline V gene encodes CDR1 SGHTA and CDR2 FQGTGA. This chain's CDR3 is CASSLDGHTGELFF. CDR3 in DNA: TGTGCCAGCAGCTTGGATGGTCACACCGGGGAGCTGTTTTTT.

This rearrangement joins TRBV15 to TRBJ1-4, with D possibly being TRBD1 (5 bases). Trimming took 6 bases from V and 0 from J, leaving 11 bases between them. CDR1 is LNHNV, CDR2 YYDKDF, per germline (reference sequence). This CDR3 is built from 15 residues. CDR3 loop: CATRLAGATNEKLFF. CDR3 in DNA: TGTGCCACCAGGCTGGCGGGGGCAACTAATGAAAAACTGTTTTTT.

The J gene is TRBJ2-2, the V gene TRBV7-9; D remains unclear. Germline V gives CDR1 SEHNR, CDR2 FQNEAQ (reference sequence). The CDR3 contains 12 residues. Trimming removed 2 bases from V and 6 bases from J, with 4 bases in between. DNA for the CDR3: TGTGCCAGCAGCTTACTCTCCGGGGAGCTGTTTTTT. It codes for CASSLLSGELFF. The whole variable domain, remainder taken from reference TRBV7-9 and TRBJ2-2, is DTGVSQNPRHKITKRGQNVTFRCDPISEHNRLYWYRQTLGQGPEFLTYFQNEAQLEKSRLLSDRFSAERPKGSFSTLEIQRTEQGDSAMYLCASSLLSGELFFGEGSRLTVL.

The chain uses TRBV10-3 and TRBJ2-1; the D is unclear. The CDR3 is made up of 13 amino acids. Trimming took 3 bases from V and 10 from J, leaving 13 bases between them. The germline V gene has CDR1 ENHRY and CDR2 SYGVKD. The CDR3 here is CAISEGSPLEQFF. DNA for the CDR3: TGTGCCATCAGTGAAGGGTCCCCGTTAGAGCAGTTCTTC.

The chain recombines TRBV28 with TRBJ1-2, with D possibly being TRBD1 (6 bases). Germline CDR1 reads MDHEN; CDR2 reads SYDVKM. This CDR3 is built from 17 residues. V was cut by 2 bases and J by 0 bases, with 16 bases left in between. The CDR3 DNA follows: TGTGCCAGCAGTTTACCGTCCGGACAGACAACTAACTATGGCTACACCTTC. Its protein is CASSLPSGQTTNYGYTF.

The chain couples TRBV4-3 to TRBJ1-2, with TRBD1 matching 7 bases. Germline lookup yields CDR1 LGHNA and CDR2 YSLEER. The CDR3 runs to 14 residues. Trimming at V came to 4 bases and at J to 0 bases, leaving 2 bases not matched to a gene. The CDR3, as DNA: TGCGCCAGCAGCCGAGACAGGGCTAACTATGGCTACACCTTC. Translated: CASSRDRANYGYTF.

The chain links TRBV7-9 to TRBJ1-2; TRBD1 agrees at 10 bases. The V gene end was trimmed by 5 bases and the J gene end by 4 bases; junction bases not matched to a gene: 10. Germline CDR1 is SEHNR and CDR2 is FQNEAQ (reference sequence). This CDR3 is 16 amino acids long. The CDR3 reads CASSLKDRGISYGYTF. In nucleotides, the CDR3 is TGTGCCAGCAGCCTGAAGGACAGGGGGATAAGCTATGGCTACACCTTC. Filled out from reference TRBV7-9 and TRBJ1-2, the complete variable domain reads DTGVSQNPRHKITKRGQNVTFRCDPISEHNRLYWYRQTLGQGPEFLTYFQNEAQLEKSRLLSDRFSAERPKGSFSTLEIQRTEQGDSAMYLCASSLKDRGISYGYTFGSGTRLTVV.

The gene calls are TRBV19 and TRBJ2-5; no firm D call. The J call may be wrong; the DNA end is better matched by TRBJ2-7. The CDR3 covers 13 residues. Germline CDR1 is LNHDA and CDR2 is SQIVND (reference sequence). The CDR3 nucleotides are TGTGCCAGTAGTATAGGAGGAATCGACGAGCAGTACTTC. Translation gives CASSIGGIDEQYF.

The chain uses TRBV29-1 and TRBJ1-2, with D uncertain. The V and J ends lost 5 bases and 8 bases respectively, with 24 bases between them. This CDR3 has 15 residues. The V gene's germline CDR1 is SQVTM and CDR2 ANQGSEA. CDR3 region: CSVIAYEGVFGGYTF. CDR3 coding DNA: TGCAGCGTTATTGCTTATGAGGGCGTATTTGGAGGCTACACCTTC.

The V gene is TRBV4-2, the J gene TRBJ1-4; D not resolved. The CDR3 extends over 11 amino acids. V lost 1 base and J 8 bases, leaving 2 bases between the germline ends. CDR1 is LGHNA and CDR2 is YNFKEQ in the germline V gene. The CDR3 region has the DNA TGTGCCAGCAGCCAAGGAGAAAAACTGTTTTTT. Its protein is CASSQGEKLFF.

This rearrangement joins TRBV20-1 to TRBJ2-1, with 7 bases aligning to TRBD1. The CDR3 has 11 residues. The V segment lost 7 bases and the J segment 7 bases; nucleotides outside the gene matches: 4. Germline lookup yields CDR1 DFQATT and CDR2 SNEGSKA (reference sequence). The CDR3 spells CSEVQGNEQFF. CDR3 bases: TGCAGTGAAGTACAGGGGAATGAGCAGTTCTTC.